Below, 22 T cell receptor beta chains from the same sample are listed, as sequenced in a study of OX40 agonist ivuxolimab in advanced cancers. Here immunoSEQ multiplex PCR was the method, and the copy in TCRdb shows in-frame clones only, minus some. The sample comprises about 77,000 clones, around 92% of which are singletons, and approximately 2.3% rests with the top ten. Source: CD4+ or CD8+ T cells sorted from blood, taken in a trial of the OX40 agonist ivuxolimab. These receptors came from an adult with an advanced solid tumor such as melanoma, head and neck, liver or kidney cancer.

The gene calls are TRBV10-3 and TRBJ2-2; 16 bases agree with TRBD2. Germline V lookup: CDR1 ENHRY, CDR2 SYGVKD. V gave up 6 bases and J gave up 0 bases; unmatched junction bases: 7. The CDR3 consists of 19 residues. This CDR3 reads CAISEPGLAGGPNTGELFF. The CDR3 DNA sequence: TGTGCCATCAGCGAACCGGGACTAGCGGGAGGGCCGAACACCGGGGAGCTGTTTTTT.

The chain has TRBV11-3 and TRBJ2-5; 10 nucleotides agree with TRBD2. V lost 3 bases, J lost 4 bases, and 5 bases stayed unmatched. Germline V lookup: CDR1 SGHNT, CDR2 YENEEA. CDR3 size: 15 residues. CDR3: CASSLGLATPETQYF. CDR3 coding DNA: TGTGCCAGCAGCTTGGGACTAGCGACACCAGAGACCCAGTACTTC.

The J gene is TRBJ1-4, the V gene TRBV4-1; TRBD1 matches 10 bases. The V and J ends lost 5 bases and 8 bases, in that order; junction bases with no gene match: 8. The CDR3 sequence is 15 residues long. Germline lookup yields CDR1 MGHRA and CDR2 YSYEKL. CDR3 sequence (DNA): TGCGCCAGCAGCGCTCCGGGACAGGGGAAGGAAAAACTGTTTTTT. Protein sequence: CASSAPGQGKEKLFF.

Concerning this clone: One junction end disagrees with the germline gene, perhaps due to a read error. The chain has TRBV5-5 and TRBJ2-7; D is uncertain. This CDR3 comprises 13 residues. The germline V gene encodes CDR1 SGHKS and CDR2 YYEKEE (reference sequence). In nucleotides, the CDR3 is TGTGCCAGCAGCGTGTCCTACACCATCCCGCGGTCCTTC. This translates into CASSVSYTIPRSF. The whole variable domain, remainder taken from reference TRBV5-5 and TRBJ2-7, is DAGVTQSPTHLIKTRGQQVTLRCSPISGHKSVSWYQQVLGQGPQFIFQYYEKEERGRGNFPDRFSARQFPNYSSELNVNALLLGDSALYLCASSVSYTIPRSFGPGTRLTVT.

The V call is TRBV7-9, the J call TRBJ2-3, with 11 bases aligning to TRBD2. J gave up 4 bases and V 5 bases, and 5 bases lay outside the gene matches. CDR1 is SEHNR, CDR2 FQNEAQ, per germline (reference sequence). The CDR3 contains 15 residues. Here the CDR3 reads CASSLLAGGPDTQYF. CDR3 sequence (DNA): TGTGCCAGCAGCCTATTAGCGGGAGGGCCAGATACGCAGTATTTT.

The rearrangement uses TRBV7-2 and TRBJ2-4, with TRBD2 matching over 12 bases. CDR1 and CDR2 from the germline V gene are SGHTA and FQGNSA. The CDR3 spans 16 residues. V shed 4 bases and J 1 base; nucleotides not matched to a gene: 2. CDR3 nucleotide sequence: TGTGCCAGCAGCTCAACTAGCGGGGGGGCCAAAAACATTCAGTACTTC. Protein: CASSSTSGGAKNIQYF.

This CDR3 reads CASSFVQGAWEQYF. CDR3 nucleotides: TGCGCCAGCAGCTTCGTCCAGGGGGCGTGGGAGCAGTACTTC. This sequence joins TRBV5-1 and TRBJ2-7, with TRBD1 matching 8 bases. V trimming: 2 bases; J trimming: 7 bases; junction bases outside the gene matches: 8. Germline V gene sequence: CDR1 SGHRS, CDR2 YFSETQ. CDR3 length: 14 amino acids.

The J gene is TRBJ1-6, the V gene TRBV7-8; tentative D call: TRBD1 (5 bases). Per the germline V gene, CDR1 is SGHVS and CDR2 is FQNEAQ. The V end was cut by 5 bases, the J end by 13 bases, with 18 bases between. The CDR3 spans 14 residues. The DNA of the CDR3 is TGTGCCAGCAGCCCCGTGGGGCCCTTTGTTCCCCTCCACTTT. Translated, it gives CASSPVGPFVPLHF.

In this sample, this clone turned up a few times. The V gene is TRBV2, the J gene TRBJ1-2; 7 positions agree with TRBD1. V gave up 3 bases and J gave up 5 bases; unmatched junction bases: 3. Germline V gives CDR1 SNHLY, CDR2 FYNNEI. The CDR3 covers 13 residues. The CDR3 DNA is TGTGCCAGCAGTGACCAGGGGGAGTATGGCTACACCTTC. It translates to CASSDQGEYGYTF.

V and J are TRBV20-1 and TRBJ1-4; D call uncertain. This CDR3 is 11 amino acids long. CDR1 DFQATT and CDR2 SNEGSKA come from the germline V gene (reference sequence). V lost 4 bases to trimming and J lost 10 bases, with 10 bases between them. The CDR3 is CSATGGPKLFF. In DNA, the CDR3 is TGCAGTGCTACCGGCGGTCCAAAACTGTTTTTT.

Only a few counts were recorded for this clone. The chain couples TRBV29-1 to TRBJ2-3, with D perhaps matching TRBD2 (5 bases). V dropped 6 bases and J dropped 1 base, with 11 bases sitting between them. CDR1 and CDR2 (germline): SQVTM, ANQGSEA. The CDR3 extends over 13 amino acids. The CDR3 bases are TGCAGCGTCACTAGGTTGGGCACAGATACGCAGTATTTT. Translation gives CSVTRLGTDTQYF.

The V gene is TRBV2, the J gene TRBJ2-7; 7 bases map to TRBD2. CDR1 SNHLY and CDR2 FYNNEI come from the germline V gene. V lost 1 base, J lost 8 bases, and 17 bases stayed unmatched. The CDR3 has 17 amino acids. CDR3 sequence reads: CASSEGRAGARSGQQYF. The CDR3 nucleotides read TGTGCCAGCAGTGAAGGTCGGGCGGGAGCCCGATCGGGGCAGCAGTACTTC. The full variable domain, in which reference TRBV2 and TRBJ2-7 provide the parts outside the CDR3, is EPEVTQTPSHQVTQMGQEVILRCVPISNHLYFYWYRQILGQKVEFLVSFYNNEISEKSEIFDDQFSVERPDGSNFTLKIRSTKLEDSAMYFCASSEGRAGARSGQQYFGPGTRLTVT.

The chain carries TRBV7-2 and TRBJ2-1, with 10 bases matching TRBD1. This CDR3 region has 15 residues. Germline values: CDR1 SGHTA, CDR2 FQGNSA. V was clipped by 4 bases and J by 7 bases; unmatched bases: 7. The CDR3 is CASSSGGQGNNEQFF. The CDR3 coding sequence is TGTGCCAGCAGCTCAGGGGGACAGGGGAATAATGAGCAGTTCTTC.

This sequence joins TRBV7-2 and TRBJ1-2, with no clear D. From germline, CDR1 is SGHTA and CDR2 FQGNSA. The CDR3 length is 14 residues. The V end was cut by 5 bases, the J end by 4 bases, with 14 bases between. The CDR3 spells CASSPPQLIYGYTF. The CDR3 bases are TGTGCCAGCAGCCCACCACAGCTTATCTATGGCTACACCTTC.

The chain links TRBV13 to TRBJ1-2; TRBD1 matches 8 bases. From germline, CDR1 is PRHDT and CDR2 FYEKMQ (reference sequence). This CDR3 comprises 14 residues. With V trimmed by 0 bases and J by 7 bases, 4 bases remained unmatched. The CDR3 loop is CASSLGDRGGGYTF. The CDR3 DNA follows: TGTGCCAGCAGCTTAGGCGACAGGGGAGGTGGCTACACCTTC.

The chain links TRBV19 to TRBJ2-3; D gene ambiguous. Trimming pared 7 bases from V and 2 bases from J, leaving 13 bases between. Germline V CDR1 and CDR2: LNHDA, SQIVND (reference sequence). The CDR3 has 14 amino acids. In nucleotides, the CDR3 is TGTGCCAGTAACCCTTCCTGGGTCACAGATACGCAGTATTTT. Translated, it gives CASNPSWVTDTQYF.

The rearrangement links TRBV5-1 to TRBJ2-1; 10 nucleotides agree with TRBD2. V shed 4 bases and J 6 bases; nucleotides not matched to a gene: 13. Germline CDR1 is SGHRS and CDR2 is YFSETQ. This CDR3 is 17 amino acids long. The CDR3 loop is CASSRQSSGRALNEQFF. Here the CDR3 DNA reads TGCGCCAGCAGCCGTCAATCGAGCGGGAGGGCGCTCAATGAGCAGTTCTTC.

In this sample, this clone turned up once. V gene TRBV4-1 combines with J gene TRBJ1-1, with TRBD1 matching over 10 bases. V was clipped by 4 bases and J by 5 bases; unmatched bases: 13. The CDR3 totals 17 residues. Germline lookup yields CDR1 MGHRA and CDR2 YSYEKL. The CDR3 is CASSRPPGQGRGTEAFF. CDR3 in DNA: TGCGCCAGCAGCCGCCCACCGGGACAGGGGCGCGGGACTGAAGCTTTCTTT.

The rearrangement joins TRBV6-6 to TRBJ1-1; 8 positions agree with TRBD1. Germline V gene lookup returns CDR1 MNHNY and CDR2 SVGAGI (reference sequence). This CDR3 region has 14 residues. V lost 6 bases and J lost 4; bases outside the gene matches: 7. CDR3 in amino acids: CASRETGDGTEAFF. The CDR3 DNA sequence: TGTGCCAGCAGAGAGACAGGGGATGGCACTGAAGCTTTCTTT.

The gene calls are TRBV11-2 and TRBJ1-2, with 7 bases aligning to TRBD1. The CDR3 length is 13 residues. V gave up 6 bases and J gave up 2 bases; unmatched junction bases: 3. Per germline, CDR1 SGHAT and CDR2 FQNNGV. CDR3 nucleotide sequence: TGTGCCAGCAGACGACAGGGAAACTATGGCTACACCTTC. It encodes CASRRQGNYGYTF.

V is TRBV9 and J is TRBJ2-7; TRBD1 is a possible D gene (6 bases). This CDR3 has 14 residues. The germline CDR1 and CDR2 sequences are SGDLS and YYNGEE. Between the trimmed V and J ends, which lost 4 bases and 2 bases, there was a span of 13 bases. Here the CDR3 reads CASSQTGSTYEQYF. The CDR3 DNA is TGTGCCAGCAGCCAAACAGGGTCGACCTACGAGCAGTACTTC.

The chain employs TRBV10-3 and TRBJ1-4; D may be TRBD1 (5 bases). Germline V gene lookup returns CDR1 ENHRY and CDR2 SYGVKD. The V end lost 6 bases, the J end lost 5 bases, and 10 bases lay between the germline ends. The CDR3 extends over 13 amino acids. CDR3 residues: CAISGTQNEKLFF. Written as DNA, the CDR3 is TGTGCCATCAGCGGGACCCAGAATGAAAAACTGTTTTTT.